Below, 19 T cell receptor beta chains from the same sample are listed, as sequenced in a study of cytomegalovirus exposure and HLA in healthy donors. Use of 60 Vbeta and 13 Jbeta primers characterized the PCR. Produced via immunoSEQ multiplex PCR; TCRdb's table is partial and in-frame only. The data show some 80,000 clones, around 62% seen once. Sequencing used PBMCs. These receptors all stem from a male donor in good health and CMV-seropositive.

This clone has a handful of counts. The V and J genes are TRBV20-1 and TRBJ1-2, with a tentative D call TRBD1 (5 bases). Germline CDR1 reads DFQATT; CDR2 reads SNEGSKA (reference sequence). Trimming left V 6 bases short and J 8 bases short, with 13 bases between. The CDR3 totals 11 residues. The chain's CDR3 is CSATGRTGYTF. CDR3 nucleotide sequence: TGCAGTGCCACTGGTCGGACAGGCTACACCTTC.

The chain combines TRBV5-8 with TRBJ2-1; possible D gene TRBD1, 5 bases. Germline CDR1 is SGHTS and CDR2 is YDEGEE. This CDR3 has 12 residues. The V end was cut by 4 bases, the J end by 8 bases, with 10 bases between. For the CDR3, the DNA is TGTGCCAGCAGCCCCAGGGTCGATGAGCAGTTCTTC. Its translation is CASSPRVDEQFF.

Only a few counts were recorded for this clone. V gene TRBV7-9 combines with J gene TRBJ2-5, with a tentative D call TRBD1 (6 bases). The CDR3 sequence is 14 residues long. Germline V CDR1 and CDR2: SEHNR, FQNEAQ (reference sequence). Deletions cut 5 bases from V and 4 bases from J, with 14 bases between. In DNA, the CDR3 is TGTGCCAGCAGCCTCGTGGGGGCGGGAGAGACCCAGTACTTC. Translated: CASSLVGAGETQYF.

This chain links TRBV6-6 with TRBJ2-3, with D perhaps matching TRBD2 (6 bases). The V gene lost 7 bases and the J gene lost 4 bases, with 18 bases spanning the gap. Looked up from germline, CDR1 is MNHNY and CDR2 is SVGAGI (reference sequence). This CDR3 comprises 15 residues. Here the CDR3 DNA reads TGTGCCAGCAAGGAGGGGCTGGGGTCCGCAGATACGCAGTATTTT. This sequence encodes CASKEGLGSADTQYF.

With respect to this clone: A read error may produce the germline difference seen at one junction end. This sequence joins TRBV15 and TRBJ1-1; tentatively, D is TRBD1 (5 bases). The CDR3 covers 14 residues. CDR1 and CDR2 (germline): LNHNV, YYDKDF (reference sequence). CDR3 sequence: CATSRARGNAEAFF. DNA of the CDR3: TGTGCCACCAGCAGAGCCCGGGGGAACGCTGAAGCTTTCTTT. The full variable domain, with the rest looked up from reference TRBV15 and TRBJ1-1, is DAMVIQNPRYQVTQFGKPVTLSCSQTLNHNVMYWYQQKSSQAPKLLFHYYDKDFNNEADTPDNFQSRRPNTSFCFLDIRSPGLGDTAMYLCATSRARGNAEAFFGQGTRLTVV.

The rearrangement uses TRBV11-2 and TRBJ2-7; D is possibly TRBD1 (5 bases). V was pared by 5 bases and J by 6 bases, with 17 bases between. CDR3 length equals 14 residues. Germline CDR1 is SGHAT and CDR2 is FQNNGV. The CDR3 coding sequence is TGTGCCAGCAGCCACCGCGGCAGGGAAGGCGAGCAGTACTTC. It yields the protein CASSHRGREGEQYF.

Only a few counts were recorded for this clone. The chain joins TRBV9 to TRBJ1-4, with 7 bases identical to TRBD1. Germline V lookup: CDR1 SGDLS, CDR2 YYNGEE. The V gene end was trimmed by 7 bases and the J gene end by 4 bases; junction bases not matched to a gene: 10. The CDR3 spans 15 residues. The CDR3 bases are TGTGCCAGCTCGACCGTGACAGGGAATAATGAAAAACTGTTTTTT. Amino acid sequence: CASSTVTGNNEKLFF.

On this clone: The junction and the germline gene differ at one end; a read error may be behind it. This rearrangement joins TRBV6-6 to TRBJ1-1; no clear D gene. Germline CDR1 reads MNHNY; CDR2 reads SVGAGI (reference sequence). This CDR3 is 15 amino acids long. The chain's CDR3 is CSSSYSQSLLVVAFF. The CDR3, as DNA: TGTTCCAGCAGTTACTCCCAAAGCCTTCTTGTCGTAGCTTTCTTT.

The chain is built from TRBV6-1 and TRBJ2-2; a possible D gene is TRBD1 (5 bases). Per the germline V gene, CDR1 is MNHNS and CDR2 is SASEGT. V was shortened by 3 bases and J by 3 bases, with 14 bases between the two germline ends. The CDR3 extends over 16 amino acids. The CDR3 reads CASSELGQGYTGELFF. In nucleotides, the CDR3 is TGTGCCAGCAGTGAGCTGGGGCAGGGCTACACCGGGGAGCTGTTTTTT.

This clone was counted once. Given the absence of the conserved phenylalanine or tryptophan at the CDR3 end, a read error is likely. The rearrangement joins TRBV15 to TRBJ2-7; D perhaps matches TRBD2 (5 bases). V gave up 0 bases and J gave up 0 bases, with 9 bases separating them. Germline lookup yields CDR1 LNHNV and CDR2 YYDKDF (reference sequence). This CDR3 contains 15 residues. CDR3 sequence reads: CATSRDQAASYEQYL. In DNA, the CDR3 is TGTGCCACCAGCAGAGATCAAGCGGCCTCCTACGAGCAGTACCTC.

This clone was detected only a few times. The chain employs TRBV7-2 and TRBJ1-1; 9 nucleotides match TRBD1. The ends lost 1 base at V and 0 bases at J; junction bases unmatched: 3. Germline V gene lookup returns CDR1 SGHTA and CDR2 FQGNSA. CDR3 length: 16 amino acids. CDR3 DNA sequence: TGTGCCAGCAGCTTAGATAGGGACAGGGTGAACACTGAAGCTTTCTTT. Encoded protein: CASSLDRDRVNTEAFF.

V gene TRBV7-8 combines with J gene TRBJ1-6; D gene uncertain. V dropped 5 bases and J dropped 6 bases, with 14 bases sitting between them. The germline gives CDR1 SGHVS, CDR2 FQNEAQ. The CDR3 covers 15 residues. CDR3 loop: CASSPLDPSNSPLHF. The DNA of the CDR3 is TGTGCCAGCAGCCCCTTAGATCCAAGTAATTCACCCCTCCACTTT.

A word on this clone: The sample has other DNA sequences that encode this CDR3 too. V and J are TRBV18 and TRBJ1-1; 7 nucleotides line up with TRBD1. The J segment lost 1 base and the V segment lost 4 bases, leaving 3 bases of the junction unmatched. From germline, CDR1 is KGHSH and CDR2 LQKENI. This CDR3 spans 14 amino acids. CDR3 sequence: CASSLGQANTEAFF. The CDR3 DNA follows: TGTGCCAGCTCACTAGGACAGGCGAACACTGAAGCTTTCTTT. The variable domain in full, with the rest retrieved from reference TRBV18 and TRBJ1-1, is NAGVMQNPRHLVRRRGQEARLRCSPMKGHSHVYWYRQLPEEGLKFMVYLQKENIIDESGMPKERFSAEFPKEGPSILRIQQVVRGDSAAYFCASSLGQANTEAFFGQGTRLTVV.

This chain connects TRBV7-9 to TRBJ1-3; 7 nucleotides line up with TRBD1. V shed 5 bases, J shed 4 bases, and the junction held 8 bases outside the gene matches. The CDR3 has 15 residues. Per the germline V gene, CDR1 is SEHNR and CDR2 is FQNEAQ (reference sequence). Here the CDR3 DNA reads TGTGCCAGCAGCCCAAGACAGGGAAGAGGAAACACCATATATTTT. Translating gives CASSPRQGRGNTIYF.

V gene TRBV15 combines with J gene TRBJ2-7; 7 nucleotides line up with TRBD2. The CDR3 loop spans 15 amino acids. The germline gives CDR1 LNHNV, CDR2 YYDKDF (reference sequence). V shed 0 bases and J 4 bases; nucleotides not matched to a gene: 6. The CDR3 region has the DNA TGTGCCACCAGCAGAGAGGTAGCGGGTGGATACGAGCAGTACTTC. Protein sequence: CATSREVAGGYEQYF.

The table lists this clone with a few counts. Here the CDR3 reads CASSLAGDSNQPQHF. The DNA for the CDR3 is TGTGCCAGCAGCTTGGCAGGGGATAGCAATCAGCCCCAGCATTTT. The V and J genes are TRBV5-6 and TRBJ1-5, with a tentative D call TRBD1 (6 bases). Germline lookup yields CDR1 SGHDT and CDR2 YYEEEE. V lost 0 bases and J lost 0, with 7 bases in between. This CDR3 has 15 amino acids.

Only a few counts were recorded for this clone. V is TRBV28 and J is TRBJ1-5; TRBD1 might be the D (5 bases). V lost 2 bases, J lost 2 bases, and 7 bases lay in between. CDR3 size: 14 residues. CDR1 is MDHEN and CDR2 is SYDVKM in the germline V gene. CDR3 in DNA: TGTGCCAGCAGTTTACCGGGGGGCAATCAGCCCCAGCATTTT. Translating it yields CASSLPGGNQPQHF.

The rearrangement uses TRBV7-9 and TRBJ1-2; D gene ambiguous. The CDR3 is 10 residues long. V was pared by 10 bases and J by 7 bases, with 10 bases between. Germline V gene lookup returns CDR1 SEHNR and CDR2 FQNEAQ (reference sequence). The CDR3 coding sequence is TGTGCCACCTATATGCGTGGCTACACCTTC. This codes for CATYMRGYTF.

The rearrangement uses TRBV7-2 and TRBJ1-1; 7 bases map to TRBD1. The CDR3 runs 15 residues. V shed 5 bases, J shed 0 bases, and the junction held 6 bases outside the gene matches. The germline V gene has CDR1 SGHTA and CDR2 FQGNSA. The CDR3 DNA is TGTGCCAGCAGCCCCCCGACAGGGTTGAACACTGAAGCTTTCTTT. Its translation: CASSPPTGLNTEAFF. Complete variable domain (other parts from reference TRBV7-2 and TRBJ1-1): GAGVSQSPSNKVTEKGKDVELRCDPISGHTALYWYRQSLGQGLEFLIYFQGNSAPDKSGLPSDRFSAERTGGSVSTLTIQRTQQEDSAVYLCASSPPTGLNTEAFFGQGTRLTVV.